The source of this T cell receptor beta chain is a study of T-cell memory formation after mild COVID-19. About the research overall: For the most part, TCR clusters were specific to one donor.

General study points: Some responding clones appeared in pre-infection memory, suggesting cross-reactive memory joined. Clones that contracted from day 15 to 85 were balanced CD4/CD8, while later expanders leaned CD4+. Confirmation was lacking for SARS-CoV-2 specificity of second-wave clones that peaked on day 37.

TCRdb re-derived calls from the 5' RACE reads in MiXCR, one entry per CDR3 protein. Of hundreds of thousands of distinct CDR3 sequences in the sample, 28% were seen once. In regard to this clonotype: Its antigen is not identified.

The CDR3 sequence is 16 residues long. V was shortened by 0 bases and J by 2 bases, with 14 bases between the two germline ends. Germline-derived CDR1 and CDR2 are LGHNA and YSLEER. This clonotype was sampled from an adult woman who had mild COVID-19 (a few samples of this study predate the infection). Cell type and time point are not known. The sequencing sample was made of PBMCs or a T cell subset sorted from them (not recorded which). The J gene is TRBJ2-7, the V gene TRBV4-3; a weak D match, TRBD1 (5 bases). The DNA of the CDR3 is TGCGCCAGCAGCCAAGATCTGGCAGGGATTCCCTACGAGCAGTACTTC. Translating gives CASSQDLAGIPYEQYF.